The sequence of this T cell receptor beta chain was determined in a study of T cell responses to AZD1222 COVID-19 vaccine. Study background: Second doses at about 4 or about 12 weeks were pooled.

Germline V gene data show CDR1 as KGHDR and CDR2 as SFDVKD. The CDR3 has 14 residues. V was clipped by 4 bases and J by 3 bases, with 10 bases between them. The repertoire was sequenced with immunoSEQ multiplex PCR; TCRdb's copy has only in-frame clones and lacks some. Of over 100,000 clones listed, approximately 86% are singletons. This sequence was found in an adult in good health. The rearrangement links TRBV24-1 to TRBJ2-3, with a tentative D call TRBD2 (6 bases). Sequenced here: peripheral blood, sampled on day 0 of AZD1222 vaccination. In DNA, the CDR3 is TGTGCCACCAGTGACCCCCGGGGGACAGATACGCAGTATTTT. Translated, it gives CATSDPRGTDTQYF.